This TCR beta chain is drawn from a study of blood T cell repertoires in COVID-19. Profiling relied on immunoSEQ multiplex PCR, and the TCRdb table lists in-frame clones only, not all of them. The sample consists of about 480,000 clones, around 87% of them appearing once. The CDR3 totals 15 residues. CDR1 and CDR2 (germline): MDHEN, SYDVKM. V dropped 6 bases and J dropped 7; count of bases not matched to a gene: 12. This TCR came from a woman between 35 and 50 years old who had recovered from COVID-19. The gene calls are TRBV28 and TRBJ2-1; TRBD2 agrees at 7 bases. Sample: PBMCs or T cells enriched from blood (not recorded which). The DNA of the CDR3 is TGTGCCAGCAGGGAGAGGGAGGGTATCATAAATGAGCAGTTCTTC. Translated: CASREREGIINEQFF.